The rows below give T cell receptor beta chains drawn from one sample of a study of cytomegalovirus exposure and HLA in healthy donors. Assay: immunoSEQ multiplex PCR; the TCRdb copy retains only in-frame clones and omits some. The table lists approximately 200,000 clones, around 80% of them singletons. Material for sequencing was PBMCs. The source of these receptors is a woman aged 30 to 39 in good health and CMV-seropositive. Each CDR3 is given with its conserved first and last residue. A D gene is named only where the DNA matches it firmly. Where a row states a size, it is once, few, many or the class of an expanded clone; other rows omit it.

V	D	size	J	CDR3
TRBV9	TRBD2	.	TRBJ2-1	CASSPRRGSLKGNEQFF
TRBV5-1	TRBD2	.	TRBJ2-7	CASRGTSGRTPPRASEQYF
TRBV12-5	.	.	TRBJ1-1	CASGIQGNTEAFF
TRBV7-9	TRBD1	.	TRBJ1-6	CASSLGQGGFGNSPLHF
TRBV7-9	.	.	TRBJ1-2	CASSLGQGVHGYTF
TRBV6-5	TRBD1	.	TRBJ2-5	CASSLDRGGETQYF
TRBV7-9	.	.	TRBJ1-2	CASTKGGQYRGYTF
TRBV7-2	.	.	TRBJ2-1	CASSWGLYNEQFF
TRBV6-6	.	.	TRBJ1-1	CATTGDTEAFF
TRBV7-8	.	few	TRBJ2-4	CASSLIGGVGAKNIQYF
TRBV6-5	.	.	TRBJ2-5	CASSYSTGVRETQYF
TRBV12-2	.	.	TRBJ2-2	CPGGTGEAGELFF
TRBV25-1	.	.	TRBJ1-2	CASSVDSNYGYTF
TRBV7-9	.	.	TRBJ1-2	CASSPRDYGYTF
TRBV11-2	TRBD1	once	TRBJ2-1	CASSLDLGTGDNEQFF
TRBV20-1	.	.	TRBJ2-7	CSAVREDEQYF
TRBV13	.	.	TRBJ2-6	CASSFTDGDSGANVLTF
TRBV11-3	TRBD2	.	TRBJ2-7	CASSSSGLAGGSYEQYF
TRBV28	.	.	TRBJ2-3	CASSFPSSLEGTDTQYF
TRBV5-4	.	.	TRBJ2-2	CASSPLGDTGELFF
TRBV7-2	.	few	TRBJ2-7	CASSLARDAEQYF
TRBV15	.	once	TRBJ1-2	CATSRWEGPDYGYTF
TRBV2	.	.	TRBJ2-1	CASSRAGVRDNEQFF
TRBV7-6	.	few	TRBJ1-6	CASSLKPISSPLHF
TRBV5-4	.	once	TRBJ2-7	CASSFRGSAYEQYF
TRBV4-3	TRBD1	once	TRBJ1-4	CASSPGTGTNEKLFF
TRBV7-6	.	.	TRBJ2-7	CASSPSWTGDAYEQYF
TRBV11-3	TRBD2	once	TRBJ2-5	CASSPRTSGWQAEETQYF
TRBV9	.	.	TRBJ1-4	CASSAGGGGEKLFF
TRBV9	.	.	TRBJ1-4	CASSVGRVGEKLFF
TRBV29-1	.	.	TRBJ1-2	CSVNQEQNYGYTF
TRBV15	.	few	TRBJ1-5	CATSDEGNQPQHF
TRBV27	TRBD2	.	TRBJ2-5	CASSSPGRLAEETQYF
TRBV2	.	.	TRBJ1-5	CASSQGAGLYSNQPQHF
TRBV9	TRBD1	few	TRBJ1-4	CASSVGQGAEKLFF
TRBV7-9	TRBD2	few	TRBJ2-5	CASSARLAAETQYF
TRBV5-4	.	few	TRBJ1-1	CASSKTVNTEAFF
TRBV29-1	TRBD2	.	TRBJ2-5	CSVQGLAGFDGTQYF
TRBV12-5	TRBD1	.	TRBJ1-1	CASGLVLKGAGNTEAFF
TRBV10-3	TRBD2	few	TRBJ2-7	CAISDLAGGFYEQYF
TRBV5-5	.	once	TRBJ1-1	CASSFQGWDTEAFF
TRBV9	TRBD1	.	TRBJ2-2	CASSGQGNTGELFF
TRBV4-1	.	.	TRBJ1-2	CASSPSTGSNYGYTF
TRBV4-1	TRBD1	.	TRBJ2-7	CASSQEEPGQGAYEQYF
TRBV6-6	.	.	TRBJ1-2	CASSSSGGNYGYTF
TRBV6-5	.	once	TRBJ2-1	CASSQLAEYNEQFF
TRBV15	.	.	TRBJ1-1	CATSRDRTDTEAFF
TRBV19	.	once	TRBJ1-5	CASRSVTRFDQPQHF
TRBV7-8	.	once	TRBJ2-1	CASSPKWVTRGQQGEQFF
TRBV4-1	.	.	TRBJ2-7	CASSRSQGNYEQYF
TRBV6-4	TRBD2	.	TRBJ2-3	CASSVTSGSTDTQYF
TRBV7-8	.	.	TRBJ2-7	CASSLVRPGTALGGEQYF
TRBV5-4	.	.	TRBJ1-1	CASSPRWASNTEAFF